Shown below are 10 T cell receptor beta chains from a single sample sequenced in a study of T cell repertoires in cytomegalovirus infection. Each CDR3 protein gets one entry after TCRdb re-called the reads with MiXCR. Counted here are some 700,000 distinct CDR3 sequences, roughly a third occurring once; the ten biggest clones make up 2.5% to 3.5%. The source material was PBMCs. These TCRs come from a human donor in good health (CMV status not recorded). Some clones in this sample may be carry-over from other donors' samples.

The rearrangement uses TRBV5-4 and TRBJ2-5, with TRBD2 matching 10 bases. Germline-derived CDR1 and CDR2 are SGHNT and YYREEE (reference sequence). V was pared by 0 bases and J by 1 base, with 6 bases of the junction left unmatched. CDR3 length: 17 residues. CDR3 sequence reads: CASSLDPSGGLQETQYF. The CDR3 nucleotides read TGTGCCAGCAGCTTGGACCCTAGCGGGGGACTCCAAGAGACCCAGTACTTC. The full variable domain, with the rest looked up from reference TRBV5-4 and TRBJ2-5, is ETGVTQSPTHLIKTRGQQVTLRCSSQSGHNTVSWYQQALGQGPQFIFQYYREEENGRGNFPPRFSGLQFPNYSSELNVNALELDDSALYLCASSLDPSGGLQETQYFGPGTRLLVL.

This clonotype was detected only a few times. This rearrangement joins TRBV10-3 to TRBJ2-1; 8 nucleotides align to TRBD2. After removal of 10 bases from V and 9 bases from J, the junction contained 8 bases not matched to a gene. This CDR3 is 12 amino acids long. In germline, CDR1 is ENHRY, CDR2 SYGVKD. CDR3 protein: CATRFRGGEQFF. The CDR3 bases are TGTGCCACCCGATTTCGGGGGGGTGAGCAGTTCTTC.

This clonotype has at least ten counts. The chain links TRBV12-3 or TRBV12-4 to TRBJ1-1; no clear D gene. V was trimmed by 3 bases and J by 3 bases, leaving 8 bases between them. The CDR3 has 13 amino acids. CDR3 protein: CASSFLRDTEAFF. Here the CDR3 DNA reads TGTGCCAGCAGTTTTCTTCGGGACACTGAAGCTTTCTTT.

CDR3 in amino acids: CASSLRSAAGNYGYTF. In DNA form, the CDR3 reads TGTGCCAGCAGCCTTCGTTCGGCAGCCGGCAACTATGGCTACACCTTC. V is TRBV11-2 and J is TRBJ1-2; D remains unclear. From germline, CDR1 is SGHAT and CDR2 FQNNGV. CDR3 length equals 16 residues. Trimming pared 5 bases from V and 2 bases from J, leaving 18 bases between.

The chain recombines TRBV10-3 with TRBJ1-2; 9 positions match TRBD1. V lost 4 bases, J lost 7 bases, and 7 bases stayed unmatched. CDR1 is ENHRY and CDR2 is SYGVKD in the germline V gene. The CDR3 has 14 amino acids. The CDR3 nucleotides are TGTGCCATCAGTGCGGGACAGGGTGGTGGTGGCTACACCTTC. This gives the protein CAISAGQGGGGYTF.

The rearrangement joins TRBV12-3 or TRBV12-4 to TRBJ2-1; 7 nucleotides align to TRBD2. The J segment lost 3 bases and the V segment lost 5 bases, leaving 13 bases of the junction unmatched. There are 17 residues in the CDR3. CDR3 sequence (DNA): TGTGCCAGCAGTCCAGCTAGCGGAGGACCCATCTACAATGAGCAGTTCTTC. Translating gives CASSPASGGPIYNEQFF.

Points on this clonotype: The germline gene is not matched at one end of the junction; a read error may be the cause. The chain joins TRBV5-4 to TRBJ2-3, with D possibly matching TRBD2 (7 bases). The CDR3 runs to 13 residues. Germline V gene data show CDR1 as SGHNT and CDR2 as YYREEE (reference sequence). The CDR3 sequence: CASSSIERGRGEF. The CDR3 bases are TGTGCCAGCAGCTCTATAGAGAGGGGGAGGGGCGAATTT. The complete variable domain, with remaining parts taken from reference TRBV5-4 and TRBJ2-3, reads ETGVTQSPTHLIKTRGQQVTLRCSSQSGHNTVSWYQQALGQGPQFIFQYYREEENGRGNFPPRFSGLQFPNYSSELNVNALELDDSALYLCASSSIERGRGEFGPGTRLTVL.

The chain combines TRBV19 with TRBJ1-1; possible D gene TRBD1, 5 bases. The CDR3 has 16 residues. V lost 2 bases to trimming and J lost 3 bases, with 16 bases between them. Looked up from germline, CDR1 is LNHDA and CDR2 is SQIVND (reference sequence). In nucleotides, the CDR3 is TGTGCCAGTAGTATACGACCCCCCGAGGGGTACACTGAAGCTTTCTTT. Translating it yields CASSIRPPEGYTEAFF.

The chain is built from TRBV29-1 and TRBJ2-1; 8 nucleotides agree with TRBD2. Per the germline V gene, CDR1 is SQVTM and CDR2 is ANQGSEA. The V gene end was trimmed by 4 bases and the J gene end by 6 bases; junction bases not matched to a gene: 11. The CDR3 has 15 residues. The CDR3: CSVVWRGERCNEQFF. The CDR3 nucleotides read TGCAGCGTTGTTTGGCGGGGGGAACGTTGCAATGAGCAGTTCTTC.

The gene calls are TRBV11-3 and TRBJ2-1; D possibly corresponds to TRBD2 (5 bases). The CDR3 contains 13 residues. Germline assignment: CDR1 SGHNT and CDR2 YENEEA. V was shortened by 5 bases and J by 5 bases, with 10 bases between the two germline ends. CDR3 coding DNA: TGTGCCAGCAGCGCCAGCGGAAACAATGAGCAGTTCTTC. Encoded protein: CASSASGNNEQFF.